The 27 T cell receptor beta chains below come from one sample, sequenced in a study of OX40 agonist ivuxolimab in advanced cancers. The repertoire was sequenced with immunoSEQ multiplex PCR; TCRdb's copy has only in-frame clones and lacks some. The profile shows more than 50,000 clones, roughly nine tenths of them singletons. This material consisted of CD4+ or CD8+ T cells sorted from blood, taken in a trial of the OX40 agonist ivuxolimab. Source of these receptors: an adult with an advanced solid tumor such as melanoma, head and neck, liver or kidney cancer.

The V call is TRBV7-9, the J call TRBJ2-3; unclear D gene. CDR1 is SEHNR, CDR2 FQNEAQ, per germline (reference sequence). The CDR3 sequence is 17 residues long. The V end was cut by 2 bases, the J end by 0 bases, with 15 bases between. The CDR3: CASSLLLRSSSTDTQYF. The CDR3, as DNA: TGTGCCAGCAGCTTATTGCTCAGGAGCTCTAGCACAGATACGCAGTATTTT.

This sequence joins TRBV9 and TRBJ2-6; D may be TRBD2 (5 bases). V was clipped by 0 bases and J by 0 bases, with 10 bases between them. The CDR3 loop spans 17 amino acids. Germline loops: CDR1 SGDLS, CDR2 YYNGEE. In nucleotides, the CDR3 is TGTGCCAGCAGCGTAGAAGCCCGGGACTCTGGGGCCAACGTCCTGACTTTC. This sequence encodes CASSVEARDSGANVLTF.

The chain employs TRBV5-5 and TRBJ2-3, with a possible D match to TRBD2 (5 bases). The V gene's germline CDR1 is SGHKS and CDR2 YYEKEE (reference sequence). The CDR3 contains 17 residues. With 3 bases removed from V and 0 bases from J, the gap between germline ends came to 17 bases. The CDR3 nucleotides read TGTGCCAGCAGCTCGGAGGACGGATGGGCTAGCACAGATACGCAGTATTTT. Translation: CASSSEDGWASTDTQYF.

V usage is TRBV7-3 and J usage is TRBJ2-2; 8 nucleotides align to TRBD2. V lost 4 bases and J lost 1; bases outside the gene matches: 5. CDR1 and CDR2 from the germline V gene are SGHTA and FQGTGA. This CDR3 region has 16 residues. CDR3 DNA sequence: TGTGCCAGCAGCTACGCCGGGACTAGGAACACCGGGGAGCTGTTTTTT. Its translation is CASSYAGTRNTGELFF.

The V call is TRBV7-9, the J call TRBJ2-3; TRBD2 matches 7 bases. CDR1 and CDR2 (germline): SEHNR, FQNEAQ (reference sequence). Trimming at V came to 5 bases and at J to 4 bases, leaving 6 bases not matched to a gene. The CDR3 runs 14 residues. This CDR3 is CASSPLAAPDTQYF. CDR3 sequence (DNA): TGTGCCAGCAGCCCCCTAGCGGCCCCAGATACGCAGTATTTT.

DNA for the CDR3: TGTGCCAGCAGCCCGCACCTTAGCGGGGCGAACACCGGGGAGCTGTTTTTT. It codes for CASSPHLSGANTGELFF. The J gene is TRBJ2-2, the V gene TRBV7-8; TRBD2 agrees at 8 bases. V shed 5 bases, J shed 0 bases, and the junction held 8 bases outside the gene matches. CDR3 length: 17 amino acids. CDR1 is SGHVS and CDR2 is FQNEAQ in the germline V gene.

The V gene is TRBV4-2, the J gene TRBJ2-1, with D perhaps being TRBD1 or TRBD2 (5 bases each). V was clipped by 5 bases and J by 3 bases, with 17 bases between them. CDR3 length equals 16 residues. Germline values: CDR1 LGHNA, CDR2 YNFKEQ. The CDR3 DNA sequence: TGTGCCAGCAGCGCCAGCCGGACTCAGGGCTACAATGAGCAGTTCTTC. This gives the protein CASSASRTQGYNEQFF.

The CDR3 sequence: CASRQDKSSYEQYF. The CDR3 bases are TGTGCCAGCAGACAGGACAAGAGCTCCTACGAGCAGTACTTC. J is TRBJ2-7 and V is TRBV5-4; a possible D gene is TRBD1 (5 bases). V was shortened by 5 bases and J by 0 bases, with 12 bases between the two germline ends. There are 14 residues in the CDR3. Germline CDR1 reads SGHNT; CDR2 reads YYREEE (reference sequence).

This clone was found once. The CDR3 nucleotides are TGTAAGGAGAGGGGGGGGGCACCTGCGCAGTATTTT. It yields the protein CKERGGAPAQYF. This chain uses TRBV6-5 with TRBJ2-3, with D perhaps matching TRBD2 (7 bases). CDR3 size: 12 residues. Germline lookup yields CDR1 MNHEY and CDR2 SVGAGI.

About this clone itself: Other DNA sequences in this specimen translate into the identical CDR3. This chain joins TRBV7-2 and TRBJ1-2; TRBD1 might be the D (6 bases). Trimming took off 1 base at V and 2 bases at J, with 8 bases between the two ends. Germline lookup yields CDR1 SGHTA and CDR2 FQGNSA. CDR3 size: 14 residues. CDR3 sequence (DNA): TGTGCCAGCAGCTTAGTTGGGGGCAACTATGGCTACACCTTC. It yields the protein CASSLVGGNYGYTF.

This CDR3 reads CASSLTAGPYEQYF. The CDR3 nucleotides read TGTGCCAGCAGCTTGACAGCCGGTCCCTACGAGCAGTACTTC. The rearrangement joins TRBV7-2 to TRBJ2-7, with a possible D match to TRBD1 (5 bases). This CDR3 contains 14 residues. CDR1 is SGHTA and CDR2 is FQGNSA in the germline V gene. Trimming stripped 3 bases from V and 2 bases from J, with 11 bases between.

This clone was seen just once. The chain couples TRBV10-3 to TRBJ1-2; TRBD1 might be the D (6 bases). Germline V gives CDR1 ENHRY, CDR2 SYGVKD. The V end lost 6 bases, the J end lost 6 bases, and 14 bases lay between the germline ends. This CDR3 is built from 13 residues. The CDR3 DNA is TGTGCCATCAGCGCTACAGGGTATAATGGCTACACCTTC. Encoded protein: CAISATGYNGYTF.

The chain employs TRBV5-6 and TRBJ2-1; D gene ambiguous. Germline V gene data show CDR1 as SGHDT and CDR2 as YYEEEE. The CDR3 length is 12 residues. The V end was cut by 0 bases, the J end by 10 bases, with 8 bases between. In DNA form, the CDR3 reads TGTGCCAGCAGCTTGGCAGCTTGGGAGCAGTTCTTC. This codes for CASSLAAWEQFF.

CDR3 sequence (DNA): TGTGCCAGCAGCTTATATAGCGCCTCCTACGAGCAGTACTTC. Its translation is CASSLYSASYEQYF. V and J are TRBV7-2 and TRBJ2-7; D is perhaps TRBD2 (5 bases). V shed 2 bases and J shed 0 bases, with 8 bases lying between them. The germline V gene has CDR1 SGHTA and CDR2 FQGNSA. CDR3 length: 14 amino acids. The full variable domain, its missing parts supplied by reference TRBV7-2 and TRBJ2-7, is GAGVSQSPSNKVTEKGKDVELRCDPISGHTALYWYRQSLGQGLEFLIYFQGNSAPDKSGLPSDRFSAERTGGSVSTLTIQRTQQEDSAVYLCASSLYSASYEQYFGPGTRLTVT.

The chain combines TRBV9 with TRBJ1-2; maybe TRBD1 (6 bases). Per the germline V gene, CDR1 is SGDLS and CDR2 is YYNGEE. This CDR3 has 14 residues. V dropped 4 bases and J dropped 1 base, with 11 bases sitting between them. The CDR3 is CASSSGGGNYGYTF. In DNA, the CDR3 is TGTGCCAGCAGCTCCGGAGGGGGTAACTATGGCTACACCTTC.

The chain has TRBV5-1 and TRBJ2-7; 8 bases map to TRBD2. Germline V gene lookup returns CDR1 SGHRS and CDR2 YFSETQ. This CDR3 comprises 16 residues. J was trimmed by 1 base and V by 0 bases; bases with no gene match: 6. CDR3 loop: CASSLERLASSYEQYF. CDR3 sequence (DNA): TGCGCCAGCAGCTTGGAACGACTAGCGAGTTCCTACGAGCAGTACTTC.

The chain joins TRBV7-3 to TRBJ2-7; the D gene could be TRBD1 or TRBD2 (5 bases each). The V gene lost 6 bases and the J gene lost 1 base, with 19 bases spanning the gap. CDR1 SGHTA and CDR2 FQGTGA come from the germline V gene. CDR3 length: 16 residues. The CDR3 DNA is TGTGCCAGCAGTCTCGCCGGGACGGATCCTTCCTACGAGCAGTACTTC. It encodes CASSLAGTDPSYEQYF.

The rearrangement joins TRBV5-1 to TRBJ1-1, with D possibly TRBD1 on 6 matching bases. The germline V gene has CDR1 SGHRS and CDR2 YFSETQ. This CDR3 spans 15 amino acids. Trimming left V 4 bases short and J 0 bases short, with 13 bases between. This chain's CDR3 is CASSPSGTLNTEAFF. DNA for the CDR3: TGCGCCAGCAGCCCCTCCGGGACATTGAACACTGAAGCTTTCTTT. Together with reference TRBV5-1 and TRBJ1-1, the CDR3 gives the full variable domain: KAGVTQTPRYLIKTRGQQVTLSCSPISGHRSVSWYQQTPGQGLQFLFEYFSETQRNKGNFPGRFSGRQFSNSRSEMNVSTLELGDSALYLCASSPSGTLNTEAFFGQGTRLTVV.

This chain joins TRBV5-5 and TRBJ2-3; 13 bases agree with TRBD2. Germline trimming cut 4 bases from V and 2 bases from J; bases unmatched to any gene: 4. This CDR3 has 16 residues. CDR1 and CDR2 (germline): SGHKS, YYEKEE (reference sequence). In nucleotides, the CDR3 is TGTGCCAGCAGCCCTGGGACTAGCGGGATCACAGATACGCAGTATTTT. The encoded protein is CASSPGTSGITDTQYF.

The chain is built from TRBV5-1 and TRBJ1-6; no clear D gene. The CDR3 spans 15 residues. V was pared by 4 bases and J by 8 bases, with 16 bases between. CDR1 is SGHRS and CDR2 is YFSETQ in the germline V gene. In nucleotides, the CDR3 is TGCGCCAGCAGCCCGCGTCCCGAGAGGGATTCACCCCTCCACTTT. Translating it yields CASSPRPERDSPLHF.

The chain couples TRBV5-1 to TRBJ2-3; 14 nucleotides align to TRBD2. This CDR3 region has 15 residues. The V and J ends lost 4 bases and 6 bases, in that order; junction bases with no gene match: 4. The V gene's germline CDR1 is SGHRS and CDR2 YFSETQ. CDR3 sequence reads: CASSAGLAGGDTQYF. Here the CDR3 DNA reads TGCGCCAGCAGCGCCGGACTAGCGGGAGGTGATACGCAGTATTTT.

This sequence joins TRBV2 and TRBJ1-4; D remains ambiguous. CDR3 length: 13 amino acids. Germline V gene sequence: CDR1 SNHLY, CDR2 FYNNEI. The V gene lost 7 bases and the J gene lost 3 bases, with 9 bases spanning the gap. DNA of the CDR3: TGTGCCAGCAAGAGTCAGCCTAATGAAAAACTGTTTTTT. Translated, it gives CASKSQPNEKLFF.

This sequence joins TRBV30 and TRBJ1-1; D is possibly TRBD1 (5 bases). Trimming removed 5 bases from V and 4 bases from J, with 14 bases in between. In germline, CDR1 is GTSNPN, CDR2 SVGIG (reference sequence). The CDR3 extends over 13 amino acids. CDR3 sequence reads: CAWCYRCTTEAFF. In DNA form, the CDR3 reads TGTGCCTGGTGTTACAGGTGTACCACTGAAGCTTTCTTT.

CDR3 sequence reads: CASSVGVTNTEAFF. The CDR3 DNA is TGTGCCAGCAGCGTAGGGGTTACTAACACTGAAGCTTTCTTT. The chain links TRBV9 to TRBJ1-1; D not resolved. Germline CDR1 and CDR2: SGDLS and YYNGEE. The CDR3 has 14 amino acids. Trimming removed 0 bases from V and 2 bases from J, with 8 bases in between.

This clone was counted a single time. This sequence joins TRBV6-1 and TRBJ1-6; D is unclear. Looked up from germline, CDR1 is MNHNS and CDR2 is SASEGT. With 7 bases removed from V and 9 bases from J, the gap between germline ends came to 13 bases. The CDR3 contains 13 residues. The CDR3, as DNA: TGTGCCAGCAAGAACCTAATGAGTTCACCCCTCCACTTT. As protein: CASKNLMSSPLHF.

The genes are TRBV5-1 and TRBJ2-5; 11 positions match TRBD1. CDR1 SGHRS and CDR2 YFSETQ come from the germline V gene. With 4 bases clipped from V and 4 bases from J, the junction kept 6 bases outside the gene matches. This CDR3 is 15 amino acids long. The CDR3, as DNA: TGCGCCAGCAGCCCGGAGGGGACAGGGGGAGAGACCCAGTACTTC. Its translation is CASSPEGTGGETQYF. Together with reference TRBV5-1 and TRBJ2-5, the CDR3 gives the full variable domain: KAGVTQTPRYLIKTRGQQVTLSCSPISGHRSVSWYQQTPGQGLQFLFEYFSETQRNKGNFPGRFSGRQFSNSRSEMNVSTLELGDSALYLCASSPEGTGGETQYFGPGTRLLVL.

This sequence joins TRBV6-6 and TRBJ2-7; D might be TRBD2 (6 bases). The CDR3 has 11 amino acids. Looked up from germline, CDR1 is MNHNY and CDR2 is SVGAGI (reference sequence). With 7 bases removed from V and 7 bases from J, the gap between germline ends came to 11 bases. CDR3 amino acids: CASTLGGEQYF. CDR3 DNA sequence: TGTGCCAGCACTCTCGGGGGAGAGCAGTACTTC.